The clone carrying this T cell receptor (beta chain) was seen a handful of times. The data originate from a study of blood T cell repertoires in COVID-19. Sequencing was performed with immunoSEQ multiplex PCR; in TCRdb, only in-frame clones are kept and a portion is missing. The table shows some 120,000 clones, with about 86% occurring only once. The sequence was obtained from a woman aged 45-60 years who had recovered from COVID-19. The sample consisted of peripheral blood.

The CDR3 DNA reads TGTGCCAGCAGCGCAACTAGCGGGTACTCCAATGAGCAGTTCTTC. Translated, it gives CASSATSGYSNEQFF. The V and J genes are TRBV11-2 and TRBJ2-1; 9 bases line up with TRBD2. This CDR3 is 15 amino acids long. Germline V CDR1 and CDR2: SGHAT, FQNNGV. Trimming cost V 5 bases and J 6 bases; bases outside gene matches: 8.